The 28 T cell receptor beta chains presented below share a single source sample, sequenced in a study of T cells after yellow fever vaccination. A single record per CDR3 protein comes from TCRdb applying MiXCR to the 5' RACE reads. Here the sample spans more than 110,000 distinct CDR3 sequences, about 6.2% being singletons. The sample was CD4+ T cells sorted from PBMCs, taken 10 days after the yellow fever booster vaccination. The receptors were sampled from a man aged 25-45 years who received the YFV17D yellow fever vaccine.

This clonotype was observed at least ten times. The chain links TRBV4-3 to TRBJ2-1; 9 nucleotides align to TRBD2. Germline V gene data show CDR1 as LGHNA and CDR2 as YSLEER. CDR3 length equals 16 residues. The V segment lost 4 bases and the J segment 2 bases; nucleotides outside the gene matches: 6. The DNA of the CDR3 is TGCGCCAGCAGCCCTGGGACTAGCAAGACCTACAATGAGCAGTTCTTC. Residues: CASSPGTSKTYNEQFF.

V usage is TRBV5-4 and J usage is TRBJ2-2, with a possible D match to TRBD2 (5 bases). The CDR3 length is 17 residues. V gave up 4 bases and J gave up 0 bases, with 16 bases separating them. Germline lookup yields CDR1 SGHNT and CDR2 YYREEE (reference sequence). The DNA for the CDR3 is TGTGCCAGCAGCCTGGAGCTAGCATCCGCGAACACCGGGGAGCTGTTTTTT. It encodes CASSLELASANTGELFF.

This clonotype was detected many times. This chain joins TRBV7-6 and TRBJ2-7; 7 bases map to TRBD2. V was pared by 5 bases and J by 4 bases, with 17 bases of the junction left unmatched. Germline loops: CDR1 SGHVS, CDR2 FNYEAQ. The CDR3 has 17 residues. The CDR3 coding sequence is TGTGCCAGCAGCCTCCTTCCCCAAGCGGGAATTGGGTACGAGCAGTACTTC. Translation: CASSLLPQAGIGYEQYF. The variable domain in full, completed from reference TRBV7-6 and TRBJ2-7, reads GAGVSQSPRYKVTKRGQDVALRCDPISGHVSLYWYRQALGQGPEFLTYFNYEAQQDKSGLPNDRFSAERPEGSISTLTIQRTEQRDSAMYRCASSLLPQAGIGYEQYFGPGTRLTVT.

This clonotype was seen at least ten times. The chain combines TRBV27 with TRBJ2-1, with 11 bases lining up with TRBD1. This CDR3 region has 18 residues. V lost 5 bases to trimming and J lost 4 bases; unmatched junction nucleotides: 13. Per germline, CDR1 MNHEY and CDR2 SMNVEV (reference sequence). The CDR3 here is CASSPDWWRDRGYNEQFF. Here the CDR3 DNA reads TGTGCCAGCAGTCCTGATTGGTGGCGGGACAGGGGGTACAATGAGCAGTTCTTC.

The chain joins TRBV6-6 to TRBJ1-1; D is uncertain. Germline CDR1 is MNHNY and CDR2 is SVGAGI (reference sequence). V was cut by 6 bases and J by 3 bases, with 11 bases left in between. This CDR3 region has 13 residues. The CDR3 loop reads CASSALYDTEAFF. CDR3 in DNA: TGTGCCAGCAGCGCTTTGTATGACACTGAAGCTTTCTTT.

This clonotype was recorded many times. The V gene is TRBV7-2, the J gene TRBJ2-7, with 10 bases fitting TRBD2. V lost 1 base to trimming and J lost 6 bases; unmatched junction nucleotides: 9. This CDR3 is built from 16 residues. The germline V gene encodes CDR1 SGHTA and CDR2 FQGNSA. The chain's CDR3 is CASSLGLAGGGLEQYF. CDR3 coding DNA: TGTGCCAGCAGCTTAGGATTAGCGGGAGGTGGTCTCGAGCAGTACTTC.

In this sample, this clonotype turned up many times. V gene TRBV10-3 combines with J gene TRBJ2-7; D is possibly TRBD2 (5 bases). The CDR3 is made up of 14 amino acids. The V gene lost 3 bases and the J gene lost 0 bases, with 9 bases spanning the gap. Germline CDR1 reads ENHRY; CDR2 reads SYGVKD. CDR3 residues: CAISDGKSSYEQYF. Written as DNA, the CDR3 is TGTGCCATCAGTGACGGGAAGAGCTCCTACGAGCAGTACTTC.

This clonotype was found many times. The rearrangement joins TRBV7-8 to TRBJ1-2; D might be TRBD1 (5 bases). Germline values: CDR1 SGHVS, CDR2 FQNEAQ. Trimming removed 5 bases at V and 6 bases at J, with 13 bases between. The CDR3 runs to 13 residues. The CDR3 sequence is CASSGGTTNGYTF. The CDR3 nucleotides read TGTGCCAGCAGCGGGGGGACGACGAATGGCTACACCTTC.

Ten or more counts support this clonotype. The rearrangement links TRBV7-8 to TRBJ2-2; 9 nucleotides align to TRBD1. V was pared by 5 bases and J by 7 bases, with 8 bases of the junction left unmatched. The CDR3 has 15 residues. CDR1 and CDR2 (germline): SGHVS, FQNEAQ. The CDR3 nucleotides read TGTGCCAGCAGCCCCGGGACAGGGCTCCACGGGGAGCTGTTTTTT. Amino acid sequence: CASSPGTGLHGELFF.

This clonotype was seen ten or more times. This sequence joins TRBV7-2 and TRBJ2-1, with D perhaps matching TRBD1 (5 bases). There are 13 residues in the CDR3. V was clipped by 5 bases and J by 6 bases, with 11 bases between them. The germline CDR1 and CDR2 sequences are SGHTA and FQGNSA. CDR3 residues: CASSRLRGNEQFF. The CDR3 DNA is TGTGCCAGCAGCCGACTTAGGGGCAATGAGCAGTTCTTC.

Concerning this clonotype itself: With a much larger clone just one base away, this may be a read error. The V call is TRBV7-2, the J call TRBJ2-3; D remains unclear. V lost 10 bases to trimming and J lost 2 bases, with 16 bases between them. This CDR3 has 14 amino acids. Germline CDR1 and CDR2: SGHTA and FQGNSA. The CDR3 DNA is TGTGCCACCGCCCGAGTGGGGATCACAGATACGCAGTATTTT. Protein product: CATARVGITDTQYF.

This clonotype has a count of ten or more. The rearrangement links TRBV3-1 to TRBJ2-5, with D unresolved. CDR3 length: 14 residues. Between the trimmed V and J ends, which lost 2 bases and 2 bases, there was a span of 9 bases. From germline, CDR1 is LGHDT and CDR2 YNNKEL (reference sequence). The CDR3 region has the DNA TGTGCCAGCAGCCAACAGGAATTACAAGAGACCCAGTACTTC. It encodes CASSQQELQETQYF.

This clonotype was observed many times. This chain links TRBV5-5 with TRBJ2-7; D remains ambiguous. In germline, CDR1 is SGHKS, CDR2 YYEKEE (reference sequence). The CDR3 extends over 14 amino acids. The V gene lost 0 bases and the J gene lost 3 bases, with 10 bases spanning the gap. CDR3 in DNA: TGTGCCAGCAGCTTGGTCCCCGAGGACTACGAGCAGTACTTC. Protein: CASSLVPEDYEQYF. The complete variable domain, with remaining parts taken from reference TRBV5-5 and TRBJ2-7, reads DAGVTQSPTHLIKTRGQQVTLRCSPISGHKSVSWYQQVLGQGPQFIFQYYEKEERGRGNFPDRFSARQFPNYSSELNVNALLLGDSALYLCASSLVPEDYEQYFGPGTRLTVT.

This clonotype came up many times. The chain links TRBV6-5 to TRBJ2-5, with 8 positions matching TRBD1. The junction had 6 bases not matched to a gene; V was cut back by 0 bases and J by 6 bases. CDR3 length equals 15 residues. The V gene's germline CDR1 is MNHEY and CDR2 SVGAGI. The DNA for the CDR3 is TGTGCCAGCAGTTACTCTACAGGGGGTGGACAGACCCAGTACTTC. It translates to CASSYSTGGGQTQYF.

This clonotype was counted ten times or more. The chain uses TRBV29-1 and TRBJ2-1; a weak D match, TRBD1 (5 bases). Germline V lookup: CDR1 SQVTM, CDR2 ANQGSEA. This CDR3 is 14 amino acids long. V was clipped by 4 bases and J by 11 bases, with 21 bases between them. CDR3 protein: CSVGWGPILNQQFF. The DNA for the CDR3 is TGCAGCGTTGGCTGGGGCCCGATACTAAATCAGCAGTTCTTC.

There are many counts of this clonotype. This chain links TRBV3-1 with TRBJ1-1; 7 bases match TRBD1. V gave up 11 bases and J gave up 3 bases; unmatched junction bases: 12. Germline assignment: CDR1 LGHDT and CDR2 YNNKEL (reference sequence). The CDR3 runs to 14 residues. The CDR3, as DNA: TGTGCCGCCGGGTCAGGGGGTCGATACACTGAAGCTTTCTTT. This translates into CAAGSGGRYTEAFF.

In this sample, this clonotype turned up many times. V gene TRBV11-2 combines with J gene TRBJ2-1, with TRBD2 identical over 9 bases. V shed 2 bases, J shed 6 bases, and the junction held 5 bases outside the gene matches. The CDR3 totals 15 residues. CDR1 is SGHAT and CDR2 is FQNNGV in the germline V gene. DNA of the CDR3: TGTGCCAGCAGCTTACTGAGCGGGAGGTTCAATGAGCAGTTCTTC. Residues: CASSLLSGRFNEQFF.

This clonotype was seen ten or more times. The chain couples TRBV14 to TRBJ2-4; D remains unclear. The V end was cut by 0 bases, the J end by 2 bases, with 14 bases between. Germline V gives CDR1 SGHDN, CDR2 FVKESK. CDR3 length: 17 residues. CDR3 protein: CASSQDARFSSKNIQYF. CDR3 in DNA: TGTGCCAGCAGCCAAGATGCTAGGTTTAGCTCCAAAAACATTCAGTACTTC.

The V and J genes are TRBV5-6 and TRBJ2-2; 11 nucleotides match TRBD2. Per germline, CDR1 SGHDT and CDR2 YYEEEE. J lost 3 bases, V lost 1 base, and 8 bases had no gene match. The CDR3 length is 18 residues. CDR3 coding DNA: TGTGCCAGCAGCTTGAGGCGTAGCGGGAGGGGTGACACCGGGGAGCTGTTTTTT. Protein product: CASSLRRSGRGDTGELFF.

This clonotype occurred many times. This chain joins TRBV6-5 and TRBJ2-3; 8 bases match TRBD2. CDR1 is MNHEY and CDR2 is SVGAGI in the germline V gene. The V gene end was trimmed by 6 bases and the J gene end by 2 bases; junction bases not matched to a gene: 7. The CDR3 is 15 residues long. CDR3 sequence reads: CASSLAGQATDTQYF. The CDR3 DNA follows: TGTGCCAGCAGCTTAGCGGGACAAGCCACAGATACGCAGTATTTT.

This clonotype was found many times. The chain employs TRBV12-3 or TRBV12-4 and TRBJ2-2; TRBD1 might be the D (5 bases). The V and J ends lost 4 bases and 2 bases respectively, with 8 bases between them. The CDR3 consists of 14 residues. This chain's CDR3 is CASSWQGNTGELFF. In DNA form, the CDR3 reads TGTGCCAGCAGTTGGCAGGGCAACACCGGGGAGCTGTTTTTT.

This clonotype was seen ten or more times. The chain combines TRBV7-2 with TRBJ1-2; D call uncertain. CDR3 length: 14 amino acids. CDR1 is SGHTA, CDR2 FQGNSA, per germline. V lost 3 bases and J lost 8, with 16 bases in between. CDR3: CASSFYVGRLGYTF. The CDR3 bases are TGTGCCAGCAGCTTTTACGTGGGTCGGTTGGGCTACACCTTC.

This clonotype was detected many times. The rearrangement uses TRBV5-1 and TRBJ2-3; D call uncertain. Per germline, CDR1 SGHRS and CDR2 YFSETQ. The germline V and J ends were trimmed by 0 bases and 0 bases, with 5 bases remaining between them. This CDR3 contains 14 residues. For the CDR3, the DNA is TGCGCCAGCAGCTTGGAACAGAGCACAGATACGCAGTATTTT. Translation: CASSLEQSTDTQYF.

V and J are TRBV20-1 and TRBJ2-1, with D unresolved. The CDR3 runs 10 residues. Looked up from germline, CDR1 is DFQATT and CDR2 is SNEGSKA (reference sequence). The V end lost 6 bases, the J end lost 4 bases, and 4 bases lay between the germline ends. Written as DNA, the CDR3 is TGCAGTGCGTATTACAATGAGCAGTTCTTC. Amino acids: CSAYYNEQFF.

The table lists this clonotype with many counts. The chain joins TRBV7-2 to TRBJ2-1, with D maybe TRBD1 (6 bases). CDR3 length equals 15 residues. The germline V and J ends were trimmed by 6 bases and 0 bases, with 12 bases remaining between them. Looked up from germline, CDR1 is SGHTA and CDR2 is FQGNSA. The DNA for the CDR3 is TGTGCCAGCAGTTTACAGGGCAGCTCCTACAATGAGCAGTTCTTC. Protein: CASSLQGSSYNEQFF.

This clonotype was counted between two and nine times. The chain employs TRBV20-1 and TRBJ2-1; weak D call: TRBD2 (6 bases). V lost 8 bases, J lost 1 base, and 15 bases lay in between. This CDR3 has 14 residues. The germline V gene encodes CDR1 DFQATT and CDR2 SNEGSKA (reference sequence). CDR3 DNA sequence: TGCAGTCCCGCCGGGAGTAGGTCCTACAATGAGCAGTTCTTC. It is translated as CSPAGSRSYNEQFF.

Remarks on this clonotype: This sequence may be a read error, since a much larger clone differs from it by one base. This chain joins TRBV5-1 and TRBJ2-1; maybe TRBD2 (6 bases). V was trimmed by 7 bases and J by 6 bases, leaving 14 bases between them. The germline V gene has CDR1 SGHRS and CDR2 YFSETQ. This CDR3 is built from 13 residues. CDR3 bases: TGCGCCAGCTTTAGGGAGGAGTTCAATGAGCAGTTCTTC. Translated: CASFREEFNEQFF.

This clonotype appeared a few times. V and J are TRBV18 and TRBJ2-3, with D perhaps TRBD2 (5 bases). The CDR3 is made up of 13 amino acids. The germline gives CDR1 KGHSH, CDR2 LQKENI. The V gene lost 9 bases and the J gene lost 3 bases, with 13 bases spanning the gap. Here the CDR3 reads CASSSRATDTQYF. CDR3 nucleotide sequence: TGTGCCAGTTCCTCGAGGGCTACAGATACGCAGTATTTT.